Listed below are T cell receptor beta chains from one sample, sequenced in a study of T-cell memory formation after mild COVID-19. TCRdb processed the 5' RACE reads anew with MiXCR; each CDR3 protein has one entry. The sample lists approximately 190,000 distinct CDR3 sequences; around 20% were seen once. The sequencing input was PBMCs or a T cell subset sorted from them (not recorded which). The receptors originated from an adult woman who had mild COVID-19 (a few samples of this study predate the infection). Cell type and time point are not known. Both conserved end residues are part of each CDR3. The D gene is left open where the match is weak. Rows give clone size only sometimes, using once, few, many, or a class for an expanded clone.

>.|TRBJ1-1|.|TRBV28
CASTNTLSRTEAFF
TGTGCCAGCACCAACACGCTCTCCCGGACTGAAGCTTTCTTT
>.|TRBJ2-2|.|TRBV19
CASSRRERAGELFF
TGTGCCAGTAGTAGACGGGAGAGGGCCGGGGAGCTGTTTTTT
>.|TRBJ2-3|few|TRBV5-1
CASSFQVGRTDTQYF
TGCGCCAGCAGCTTTCAGGTTGGCCGCACAGATACGCAGTATTTT
>TRBD2|TRBJ2-3|.|TRBV20-1
CSAWTSGSTDTQYF
TGCAGTGCGTGGACTAGCGGGAGCACAGATACGCAGTATTTT
>TRBD1|TRBJ1-1|.|TRBV11-1
CASSLVFGTATEAFF
TGTGCCAGCAGCTTAGTTTTTGGGACAGCCACTGAAGCTTTCTTT
>.|TRBJ2-3|.|TRBV27
CASSVREGDTQYF
TGTGCCAGCAGTGTACGTGAGGGGGATACGCAGTATTTT
>.|TRBJ2-7|few|TRBV29-1
CSVYLNEQYF
TGCAGCGTTTACCTAAACGAGCAGTACTTC
>TRBD1|TRBJ2-2|few|TRBV27
CASRSSRDRPSNTGELFF
TGTGCCAGCAGAAGCTCCCGGGACAGGCCCTCGAACACCGGGGAGCTGTTTTTT
>.|TRBJ2-5|.|TRBV5-5
CASSLAGRRDQETQYF
TGTGCCAGCAGCTTGGCGGGAAGAAGGGATCAAGAGACCCAGTACTTC
>TRBD1|TRBJ2-7|.|TRBV14
CASSQGTGPYEQYF
TGTGCCAGCAGCCAAGGGACAGGGCCCTACGAGCAGTACTTC
>.|TRBJ1-2|many|TRBV9
CASSPTGGGASQFNYGYTF
TGTGCCAGCAGTCCTACGGGGGGCGGGGCCTCCCAGTTTAACTATGGCTACACCTTC
>.|TRBJ2-5|.|TRBV7-9
CASRQAQETQYF
TGTGCCAGCCGTCAAGCCCAAGAGACCCAGTACTTC
>.|TRBJ1-2|.|TRBV5-5
CASSLVVVQNYGYTF
TGTGCCAGCAGCTTGGTGGTGGTACAGAACTATGGCTACACCTTC
>TRBD2|TRBJ2-3|.|TRBV7-2
CASSLQAGGGTDTQYF
TGTGCCAGCAGCTTACAAGCGGGGGGGGGCACAGATACGCAGTATTTT
>.|TRBJ2-3|.|TRBV10-3
CAISENAPTDTQYF
TGTGCCATCAGTGAGAACGCCCCCACAGATACGCAGTATTTT
>TRBD1|TRBJ1-2|.|TRBV7-2
CASSLDSRDRGSGYTF
TGTGCCAGCAGCTTAGATAGCCGGGACAGGGGTTCTGGCTACACCTTC
>TRBD2|TRBJ2-5|few|TRBV11-2
CASSSSIRLAGGETQYF
TGTGCCAGCAGCTCCTCAATCAGACTAGCGGGAGGGGAGACCCAGTACTTC
>TRBD1|TRBJ2-7|many|TRBV19
CASRGLGTGGYEQYF
TGTGCCAGTAGGGGACTTGGGACAGGGGGCTACGAGCAGTACTTC
>TRBD2|TRBJ2-1|.|TRBV14
CASSPMGLEVGFF
TGTGCCAGCAGCCCCATGGGACTAGAGGTTGGGTTCTTC
>TRBD2|TRBJ2-5|.|TRBV7-2
CASSLMGYSGRIPETQYF
TGTGCCTCATCCCTGATGGGGTACAGCGGGAGAATTCCAGAGACCCAGTACTTC
>.|TRBJ2-7|few|TRBV10-3
CAISELRIPYEQYF
TGTGCCATCAGTGAGTTGCGAATACCCTACGAGCAGTACTTC
>.|TRBJ2-1|few|TRBV4-2
CASSQDTTASYNEQFF
TGTGCCAGCAGCCAAGATACGACAGCGTCCTACAATGAGCAGTTCTTC
>TRBD2|TRBJ2-1|few|TRBV12-3/TRBV12-4
CASSFRTSGIDNEQFF
TGTGCCAGCAGTTTCAGGACTAGCGGGATCGACAATGAGCAGTTCTTC
>TRBD2|TRBJ2-1|many|TRBV15
CATSRDPGTSGNEQFF
TGTGCCACCAGCAGAGATCCTGGGACTAGCGGCAATGAGCAGTTCTTC
>TRBD2|TRBJ2-5|few|TRBV6-6
CASSYSMLAGGQYQETQYF
TGTGCCAGCAGTTACTCTATGCTAGCGGGAGGGCAGTACCAAGAGACCCAGTACTTC
>.|TRBJ1-1|few|TRBV3-1
CASSRWGTEAFF
TGTGCCAGCAGTAGGTGGGGCACTGAAGCTTTCTTT
>.|TRBJ2-1|many|TRBV7-2
CASSPSAINEQFF
TGTGCCAGCAGCCCGTCAGCCATAAATGAGCAGTTCTTC
>.|TRBJ2-7|.|TRBV6-2/TRBV6-3
CASSSRIRRYEQYF
TGTGCCAGCAGTTCCAGGATTCGGCGCTACGAGCAGTACTTC
>.|TRBJ2-7|.|TRBV5-6
CASSLGQTTTYEQYF
TGTGCCAGCAGCTTAGGACAGACAACCACCTACGAGCAGTACTTC
>.|TRBJ2-5|.|TRBV19
CASSIGAQETQYF
TGTGCCAGTAGTATAGGGGCCCAGGAGACCCAGTACTTC
>TRBD1|TRBJ2-3|.|TRBV30
CAWSVQAGGVPTDTQYF
TGTGCCTGGAGTGTACAGGCAGGGGGAGTCCCCACAGATACGCAGTATTTT
>TRBD2|TRBJ2-7|few|TRBV4-2
CASSQVSAGDSYEQYF
TGTGCCAGCAGCCAAGTTTCGGCGGGAGACTCCTACGAGCAGTACTTC
>TRBD1|TRBJ1-2|.|TRBV20-1
CSARKGGTGLSYGYTF
TGCAGTGCTAGAAAGGGCGGGACAGGGCTCAGCTATGGCTACACCTTC
>.|TRBJ1-1|.|TRBV11-1
CASSTPGQLNTEAFF
TGTGCCAGCAGCACCCCCGGCCAGTTGAACACTGAAGCTTTCTTT
>TRBD2|TRBJ2-1|few|TRBV28
CASSPLPGTSGTSSYNEQFF
TGTGCCAGCAGTCCCTTACCCGGGACTAGCGGGACGAGCTCCTACAATGAGCAGTTCTTC
>.|TRBJ2-7|.|TRBV3-1
CASSKGGGYEQYF
TGTGCCAGCAGCAAGGGGGGAGGCTACGAGCAGTACTTC
>.|TRBJ2-3|.|TRBV15
CATTPSWGTDTQYF
TGTGCCACAACTCCTTCTTGGGGCACAGATACGCAGTATTTT
>.|TRBJ1-2|.|TRBV4-2
CASSHHDRVNYGYTF
TGTGCCAGCAGCCACCACGACAGAGTCAACTATGGCTACACCTTC
>.|TRBJ2-4|many|TRBV11-3
CASSPGGTAPKNIQYF
TGTGCCAGCAGCCCAGGCGGGACAGCGCCCAAAAACATTCAGTACTTC
>.|TRBJ2-3|.|TRBV3-1
CASSQAETRDTDTQYF
TGTGCCAGCAGCCAAGCAGAAACTAGAGATACAGATACGCAGTATTTT
>.|TRBJ2-1|few|TRBV7-2
CASSLVVGVGYNEQFF
TGTGCCAGCAGCTTAGTGGTGGGAGTGGGCTACAATGAGCAGTTCTTC
>.|TRBJ2-5|few|TRBV12-3/TRBV12-4
CASSWGQGPGETQYF
TGTGCCAGCAGTTGGGGCCAGGGGCCAGGAGAGACCCAGTACTTC
>.|TRBJ1-1|.|TRBV3-1
CASSYQGGPEAFF
TGTGCCAGCAGTTACCAGGGAGGCCCTGAAGCTTTCTTT
>TRBD1|TRBJ1-2|.|TRBV5-1
CASSREGQKYGYTF
TGCGCCAGCAGTAGGGAGGGACAGAAGTATGGCTACACCTTC
>.|TRBJ1-6|.|TRBV18
CASSPTGDSYNSPLHF
TGTGCCAGCTCACCAACGGGAGACTCCTATAATTCACCCCTCCACTTT
>TRBD1|TRBJ1-2|.|TRBV20-1
CSARDSPTGPNYGYTF
TGCAGTGCTAGAGACTCGCCGACAGGGCCGAACTATGGCTACACCTTC
>.|TRBJ1-4|.|TRBV30
CAWSTGGVATNEKLFF
TGTGCCTGGAGTACCGGCGGAGTTGCAACTAATGAAAAACTGTTTTTT
>.|TRBJ2-1|.|TRBV3-1
CASSPHYNEQFF
TGTGCCAGCAGCCCGCACTACAATGAGCAGTTCTTC
>TRBD1|TRBJ1-5|.|TRBV19
CASSTSGTGLGQPQHF
TGTGCCAGTAGTACCAGCGGGACAGGACTCGGTCAGCCCCAGCATTTT
>.|TRBJ1-1|.|TRBV4-2
CASSQAPAEAFF
TGTGCCAGCAGCCAAGCTCCGGCTGAAGCTTTCTTT
>TRBD1|TRBJ1-1|few|TRBV10-2
CASSESRRGTEAFF
TGCGCCAGCAGTGAGTCCCGCAGGGGGACTGAAGCTTTCTTT
>.|TRBJ1-4|few|TRBV14
CASSQDALKLFF
TGTGCCAGCAGCCAAGACGCGCTAAAACTGTTTTTT
>TRBD1|TRBJ1-5|many|TRBV20-1
CSAMDRGTYSNQPQHF
TGCAGTGCTATGGACAGGGGGACTTATAGCAATCAGCCCCAGCATTTT
>.|TRBJ2-7|many|TRBV3-1
CASSQGPLSSYEQYF
TGTGCCAGCAGCCAAGGGCCACTGAGCTCCTACGAGCAGTACTTC
>.|TRBJ1-3|.|TRBV24-1
CATNHGSSGNTIYF
TGTGCCACCAACCACGGATCCTCTGGAAACACCATATATTTT